This T cell receptor beta chain was found in a study of shared clonotypes between healthy human individuals (TCRdb year 2020). For the wider study: The cohort comprised two women and a few men aged 18 to 49 years. For each donor, CD4 naive and CD4 memory were each run on three plates, CD8 naive on two plates, and CD8 memory on one plate. To estimate repertoire size and how much clonotype sharing occurs between individuals, the study deeply sequenced the blood TCR repertoires of five healthy adults. To increase sequencing depth and limit assay-specific biases, different laboratories used diverse techniques to prepare libraries and sequence TCR repertoires. Per donor, leukapheresis produced somewhere between about 0.94 and 8.9 billion PBMCs. What the authors observed across the whole study: Even with the large sequencing depth, rarefaction of the sorted-subset datasets indicated that sequencing was incomplete. Pairwise subsampling indicated that sequencing depth was expected to affect the degree of clonotype sharing among donors. Roughly 5% of naive CD4, 3.5% of naive CD8, roughly 2.5% of memory CD4, and about 0.4% of memory CD8 clonotypes were shared across several donors. Larger estimated clonotype richness was generally found for naive subsets than for memory subsets. Only blood was sampled, and tissue TCR repertoires likely differ from those in blood. Compared with non-shared clonotypes, the clonotypes found in all four sorted-subset donors had higher generation probabilities. The small number of donors limited the genetic and exposure-history diversity represented.

The donors were healthy, HIV-negative adults with no recently reported acute infections or vaccinations. Every donor was a Caucasian adult residing in Nashville, Tennessee, USA. CD4+ T cells were enriched by magnetic negative selection, after which naive cells were positively selected on CD45RA and the negative fraction was taken as the memory subset. Blood was obtained by leukapheresis, after which PBMCs were separated by Ficoll-Histopaque density gradient centrifugation and cryopreserved in liquid nitrogen vapor phase. Analytical flow cytometry was used to check the purity and quantity of every magnetically sorted T cell population. Each sorted fraction had its genomic DNA isolated and then quantified by UV absorbance on a Nanodrop 2000c. A remark on this clone: The antigen it binds to is not known. No clone much larger than this one lies a single base away; base qualities are absent.

Using the deep immunoSEQ assay, TCR CDR3 regions were amplified from genomic DNA by multiplex PCR. For each cell subset, the extracted genomic DNA was distributed evenly across all wells of several immunoSEQ 96-well plates, and each plate served as one replicate. For sorted subsets, each replicate PCR was loaded with approximately 190 ng genomic DNA, equivalent to 25,000 to 35,000 T cell genomes. Purified libraries were measured with a Qubit 3.0 fluorometer, size-checked on a Bioanalyzer 2100, and measured again with the KAPA Library Quantification kit. Every immunoSEQ 96-well plate was sequenced on a dedicated single-read 150-cycle Illumina NextSeq 550 flow cell. The paper's processing steps were these. Because the immunoSEQ output included only junctional sequences and no quality scores, the filtering could not be the same as the filtering used for full-length reads. Sequences were annotated with PyIR, a Python wrapper for IgBLAST v1.9, using IMGT germline references to assign V/J genes and CDR3. Reads were filtered out if the reads had weak V/J assignments (E-value above 1e-6), no CDR3, stop codons, out-of-frame junctions, or ambiguous translated residues. A V3J clonotype was defined by an identical inferred V gene, J gene, and CDR3 amino acid sequence. To compute the percentage overlap between repertoires, the number of shared unique clonotypes was divided by the size of the smaller repertoire. Three approaches were used to assess repertoire richness: RTK rarefaction, the Chao1 estimator, and Recon v2.1 estimates of unobserved clonotypes. OLGA was used to compute generation probabilities for all TCRbeta clonotypes that the gDNA method yielded from a handful of donors. The table comes from immuneACCESS by way of TCRdb, which keeps in-frame sequences with V and J called. Part of the clones is missing from these tables; in studies checked, under half for an unresolved V gene and the rest for unknown reasons. V and J calls and clone size follow that table, whereas D and trimming were derived from the DNA. This sample comprises just over 2,000,000 clones, around 95% of them detected only once. The ten largest clones represent 0.13% of the sample.

The CDR3 sequence holds 15 residues, the cysteine and phenylalanine included. The CDR3 DNA has 45 bases and is translated from base 1. Per the germline V gene (reference sequence), LNHDA is the CDR1 and SQIVND is the CDR2. V loses 3 bases at its end and J loses 7 bases; junction bases beyond the gene matches: 8. The TCR was taken from a man aged 18 to 35 in good health. The material sequenced was naive CD4+ T cells sorted from blood. This specimen's cell subset or site label, interpreted: CD45RA+ positively selected. The chain employs TRBV19 and TRBJ1-5; 8 bases in the middle match TRBD1. The nucleotide sequence reads as follows: TGTGCCAGTAGTATCCAGGGGGCGCTCGGACAGCCCCAGCATTTT. Translated, this gives CASSIQGALGQPQHF.